This record looks at one T cell receptor beta chain sequence and its context. No antigen is known for it. Per-nucleotide qualities are absent, and no much larger clonotype sits a single base away. This sample was taken from a study of T cells in localized non-small cell lung cancer (dated by TCRdb to the early 2020s). Study-wide context: The study analyzed T cell repertoires of 200 to 250 early-stage NSCLC patients, comparing tumors and uninvolved tumor-adjacent lungs. The cohort comprised around 240 treatment-naïve NSCLC patients with resected, localized lung tumors. NSCLC patients had a mean age of around 70 years, and fewer than 150 were male and some 98 female. Study-wide conclusions, independent of this receptor: Since the design was exploratory, TCR variables were selected using unadjusted p-values with no false-discovery rate correction. Higher blood T cell density associated with longer overall survival, while higher adjacent-lung clonality associated with shorter survival. Because multi-region tumor sequencing was not performed, intratumor heterogeneity could not be ruled out. A median of 57 of the top 100 tumor clones turned up in the paired uninvolved adjacent lung, and fewer than 35 of those clones also ranked among the top 100 of that same adjacent lung. Uninvolved tumor-adjacent lung showed the highest T cell clonality, higher than tumor, which suggests more focused antigenic responses in the uninvolved tumor-adjacent lung.

At diagnosis, peripheral blood, uninvolved tumor-adjacent lung and tumor were collected and were preserved as a mix of fresh-frozen and FFPE material. For TCR repertoire profiling, blood samples were analyzed in the form of peripheral blood mononuclear cells. Sequences SGHAT (CDR1) and FQNNGV (CDR2) are obtained from the germline V gene. The CDR3 measures 16 amino acids from cysteine to phenylalanine. Kept here is only the CDR3 DNA, which spans 48 bases and is read in frame from base 1. V loses 1 base of germline sequence and J loses 0 bases, and the interval between the two ends is 10 bases. The immunoSEQ Assay was used to sequence TCR beta CDR3 regions from DNA. The source study handled its data this way. To compute T cell density, TCR beta template counts were normalized to usable DNA, which was estimated by amplifying housekeeping genes. The preseqR package was used to estimate richness by extrapolating to 400,000 templates for PBMC samples and to 120,000 templates for tissue samples. Clonality was defined by subtracting Pielou's evenness from one. To identify tissue-enriched TCRs, differential abundance testing was run on productive amino-acid clonotypes with a minimum total count of 5 and an alpha of 0.1. The Jaccard Index and the Morisita Overlap Index were used to quantify repertoire overlap between compartments. GLIPH grouped TCR beta CDR3s together with public tetramer-defined viral CDR3s, and a viral motif had to include at least three viral sequences and show V-gene enrichment. This is the immuneACCESS table as TCRdb keeps it, with only in-frame sequences that have V and J called. A part of the clones is gone; compared with another copy, unresolved V genes explain less than half, and the rest is unexplained. V and J calls and clone size are those listed in that table; D and trimming were worked out from the DNA. The sample table records about 33,000 clones; 86% of these occur just once. Together, the top ten hold approximately 4% of the sample.

The chain couples TRBV11-2 to TRBJ2-4; the D gene is perhaps TRBD2, on 7 matching bases. Sequences were derived from peripheral blood, sampled before any cancer treatment. The sequence was collected from a male donor at least 60 years old with stage III lung adenocarcinoma. The CDR3 region: CASSLAGGQAKNIQYF. The sequence in DNA is TGTGCCAGCAGCTTAGCGGGGGGACAAGCCAAAAACATTCAGTACTTC. When the CDR3 is completed using the reference TRBV11-2 and TRBJ2-4 genes on either side, the full variable domain is EAGVAQSPRYKIIEKRQSVAFWCNPISGHATLYWYQQILGQGPKLLIQFQNNGVVDDSQLPKDRFSAERLKGVDSTLKIQPAKLEDSAVYLCASSLAGGQAKNIQYFGAGTRLSVL.